These 23 T cell receptor beta chains were all obtained from the same sample, sequenced in a study of blood T cell repertoires in COVID-19. Libraries were prepared by immunoSEQ multiplex PCR; TCRdb keeps only in-frame clonotypes and omits some of them. The repertoire holds 300,000 to 450,000 clones, with roughly nine tenths as singletons. The material sequenced was peripheral blood. These receptors came from a woman aged 55 to 70 with COVID-19, enrolled during active disease.

V gene TRBV13 combines with J gene TRBJ2-5; 8 bases match TRBD1. This CDR3 region has 15 residues. Germline V lookup: CDR1 PRHDT, CDR2 FYEKMQ (reference sequence). V shed 2 bases, J shed 0 bases, and the junction held 2 bases outside the gene matches. The CDR3 spells CASSLTGGNQETQYF. The CDR3 DNA is TGTGCCAGCAGCTTAACAGGGGGTAACCAAGAGACCCAGTACTTC.

The chain joins TRBV4-1 to TRBJ2-1; D is perhaps TRBD2 (6 bases). The germline V gene encodes CDR1 MGHRA and CDR2 YSYEKL. The CDR3 extends over 16 amino acids. V lost 3 bases to trimming and J lost 2 bases, with 14 bases between them. The CDR3 reads CASSQPGRGTYNEQFF. In nucleotides, the CDR3 is TGCGCCAGCAGCCAGCCGGGACGGGGGACCTACAATGAGCAGTTCTTC.

V is TRBV28 and J is TRBJ2-5, with D perhaps TRBD2 (6 bases). The germline V and J ends were trimmed by 10 bases and 5 bases, with 17 bases remaining between them. The CDR3 contains 13 residues. Germline V CDR1 and CDR2: MDHEN, SYDVKM. CDR3 residues: CATLGAGWETQYF. The DNA of the CDR3 is TGTGCCACACTAGGGGCGGGGTGGGAGACCCAGTACTTC.

The chain couples TRBV5-5 to TRBJ2-1, with D hard to call. The CDR3 runs to 15 residues. V lost 1 base and J 4 bases, leaving 12 bases between the germline ends. In germline, CDR1 is SGHKS, CDR2 YYEKEE (reference sequence). The DNA for the CDR3 is TGTGCCAGCAGCTTGTCTAGTCGGATTTACAATGAGCAGTTCTTC. This gives the protein CASSLSSRIYNEQFF.

The chain joins TRBV5-4 to TRBJ2-2; 8 nucleotides match TRBD1. CDR1 and CDR2 from the germline V gene are SGHNT and YYREEE (reference sequence). The CDR3 contains 15 residues. V shed 3 bases, J shed 10 bases, and the junction held 11 bases outside the gene matches. In DNA form, the CDR3 reads TGTGCCAGCAGCTCACAATTGGGACAGGCCGAGGAGCTGTTTTTT. It yields the protein CASSSQLGQAEELFF.

The J gene is TRBJ1-5, the V gene TRBV7-2; 8 bases align to TRBD1. This CDR3 comprises 16 residues. CDR1 is SGHTA and CDR2 is FQGNSA in the germline V gene. V dropped 5 bases and J dropped 4; count of bases not matched to a gene: 10. DNA for the CDR3: TGTGCCAGCAGCGTAGTGGGACAGGTAGGAAATCAGCCCCAGCATTTT. Encoded protein: CASSVVGQVGNQPQHF. Drawing the rest from reference TRBV7-2 and TRBJ1-5, the complete variable domain is GAGVSQSPSNKVTEKGKDVELRCDPISGHTALYWYRQSLGQGLEFLIYFQGNSAPDKSGLPSDRFSAERTGGSVSTLTIQRTQQEDSAVYLCASSVVGQVGNQPQHFGDGTRLSIL.

The chain combines TRBV7-3 with TRBJ2-1; tentatively, D is TRBD1 (6 bases). V was pared by 4 bases and J by 12 bases, with 19 bases between. The CDR3 consists of 14 residues. Germline values: CDR1 SGHTA, CDR2 FQGTGA. CDR3 region: CASSSPTSRGGQFF. The CDR3 nucleotides are TGTGCCAGCAGCTCCCCGACAAGCAGGGGTGGGCAGTTCTTC.

This clone was seen just once. The chain recombines TRBV2 with TRBJ1-2; D unresolved. Trimming stripped 7 bases from V and 0 bases from J, with 9 bases between. The V gene's germline CDR1 is SNHLY and CDR2 FYNNEI. This CDR3 comprises 13 residues. The CDR3 nucleotides are TGTGCCAGCAAGATTGGAGCTAACTATGGCTACACCTTC. Its protein is CASKIGANYGYTF.

The chain employs TRBV5-5 and TRBJ2-2; TRBD1 aligns across 10 bases. V lost 0 bases and J lost 3; bases outside the gene matches: 2. CDR3 length equals 16 residues. Germline V gene lookup returns CDR1 SGHKS and CDR2 YYEKEE (reference sequence). The CDR3 here is CASSLGQGAYTGELFF. As DNA, the CDR3 is TGTGCCAGCAGCTTGGGACAGGGGGCCTACACCGGGGAGCTGTTTTTT.

A single count supports this clone. The V gene is TRBV4-1, the J gene TRBJ1-1; 7 nucleotides align to TRBD1. The CDR3 runs to 15 residues. Germline CDR1 reads MGHRA; CDR2 reads YSYEKL. V shed 3 bases and J 6 bases; nucleotides not matched to a gene: 10. The CDR3 region is CASSHGLQGSAEAFF. DNA for the CDR3: TGCGCCAGCAGCCACGGCTTACAGGGGTCCGCTGAAGCTTTCTTT.

The chain links TRBV7-9 to TRBJ1-4, with 9 positions matching TRBD1. The CDR3 spans 18 residues. After removal of 0 bases from V and 2 bases from J, the junction contained 7 bases not matched to a gene. Per the germline V gene, CDR1 is SEHNR and CDR2 is FQNEAQ (reference sequence). The CDR3 spells CASSLAELTGGTNEKLFF. CDR3 coding DNA: TGTGCCAGCAGCTTAGCAGAGTTAACAGGGGGCACTAATGAAAAACTGTTTTTT.

This clone was observed a single time. V and J are TRBV7-8 and TRBJ2-7, with 9 bases identical to TRBD1. The CDR3 contains 17 residues. Germline V gene sequence: CDR1 SGHVS, CDR2 FQNEAQ. V was clipped by 1 base and J by 5 bases; unmatched bases: 12. This chain's CDR3 is CASSLGPRDRVFNEQYF. The CDR3 DNA follows: TGTGCCAGCAGCTTAGGGCCTCGGGACAGGGTCTTCAACGAGCAGTACTTC.

V and J are TRBV7-8 and TRBJ2-2; perhaps TRBD2 as D (5 bases). Germline CDR1 reads SGHVS; CDR2 reads FQNEAQ. The CDR3 extends over 15 amino acids. Trimming removed 0 bases from V and 5 bases from J, with 10 bases in between. For the CDR3, the DNA is TGTGCCAGCAGCTTAGCCGGGATAGGAACCGGGGAGCTGTTTTTT. This encodes CASSLAGIGTGELFF.

This clone appeared a single time. V gene TRBV10-1 combines with J gene TRBJ1-1; 7 nucleotides agree with TRBD1. The CDR3 has 12 residues. Germline V gene lookup returns CDR1 WNHNN and CDR2 SYGVQD (reference sequence). J gave up 7 bases and V 7 bases, and 6 bases lay outside the gene matches. The CDR3 spells CASTRTGYEAFF. CDR3 sequence (DNA): TGCGCCAGCACTAGGACAGGCTATGAAGCTTTCTTT.

The chain joins TRBV7-3 to TRBJ2-7, with D uncertain. The CDR3 loop spans 13 amino acids. Looked up from germline, CDR1 is SGHTA and CDR2 is FQGTGA. V lost 5 bases to trimming and J lost 6 bases, with 14 bases between them. The chain's CDR3 is CASSPSRVGEQYF. CDR3 coding DNA: TGTGCCAGCAGCCCCTCACGGGTAGGCGAGCAGTACTTC.

The rearrangement uses TRBV6-5 and TRBJ2-7; possible D gene TRBD1, 6 bases. Germline CDR1 reads MNHEY; CDR2 reads SVGAGI. The CDR3 loop spans 16 amino acids. V was shortened by 0 bases and J by 4 bases, with 16 bases between the two germline ends. The CDR3 loop reads CASSYSLAGVSYEQYF. Here the CDR3 DNA reads TGTGCCAGCAGTTACTCCCTGGCAGGGGTCTCTTACGAGCAGTACTTC.

The V gene is TRBV7-9, the J gene TRBJ1-2; D unclear. The V gene lost 5 bases and the J gene lost 7 bases, with 17 bases spanning the gap. The CDR3 is 14 amino acids. The V gene's germline CDR1 is SEHNR and CDR2 FQNEAQ (reference sequence). CDR3 residues: CASSPPTEHTGYTF. The DNA of the CDR3 is TGTGCCAGCAGCCCCCCAACCGAGCATACTGGCTACACCTTC.

CDR3 protein: CAGGVEPGANVLTF. The CDR3 DNA is TGCGCCGGGGGGGTGGAACCCGGGGCCAACGTCCTGACTTTC. V and J are TRBV5-1 and TRBJ2-6; the match to TRBD2 covers 7 bases. V shed 10 bases, J shed 4 bases, and the junction held 8 bases outside the gene matches. The germline gives CDR1 SGHRS, CDR2 YFSETQ. The CDR3 consists of 14 residues. The full variable domain, completed using reference TRBV5-1 and TRBJ2-6, is KAGVTQTPRYLIKTRGQQVTLSCSPISGHRSVSWYQQTPGQGLQFLFEYFSETQRNKGNFPGRFSGRQFSNSRSEMNVSTLELGDSALYLCAGGVEPGANVLTFGAGSRLTVL.

This clone was seen once. The chain joins TRBV5-6 to TRBJ2-1, with TRBD1 matching 7 bases. The CDR3 has 15 residues. CDR1 SGHDT and CDR2 YYEEEE come from the germline V gene. Trimming cost V 0 bases and J 2 bases; bases outside gene matches: 2. The CDR3 reads CASSLVQGTYNEQFF. The CDR3 DNA is TGTGCCAGCAGCTTGGTACAGGGGACCTACAATGAGCAGTTCTTC.

V gene TRBV18 combines with J gene TRBJ2-2; 7 bases agree with TRBD1. Germline CDR1 reads KGHSH; CDR2 reads LQKENI. The CDR3 totals 15 residues. V gave up 4 bases and J gave up 3 bases; unmatched junction bases: 5. The DNA for the CDR3 is TGTGCCAGCTCACGGCGACAGGGCGACACCGGGGAGCTGTTTTTT. Translated, it gives CASSRRQGDTGELFF.

The gene calls are TRBV28 and TRBJ1-3, with D hard to call. The CDR3 sequence is 12 residues long. V lost 2 bases, J lost 4 bases, and 3 bases lay in between. The V gene's germline CDR1 is MDHEN and CDR2 SYDVKM. This CDR3 reads CASSLQGNTIYF. The CDR3, as DNA: TGTGCCAGCAGTTTACAGGGAAACACCATATATTTT.

This sequence joins TRBV4-1 and TRBJ2-3; 10 nucleotides line up with TRBD1. J lost 4 bases, V lost 0 bases, and 4 bases had no gene match. Germline V CDR1 and CDR2: MGHRA, YSYEKL. This CDR3 comprises 16 residues. The CDR3 spells CASSQEDRGASDTQYF. CDR3 DNA: TGCGCCAGCAGCCAAGAGGACAGGGGGGCGTCAGATACGCAGTATTTT.

This chain connects TRBV27 to TRBJ1-4; D ambiguous. The CDR3 consists of 15 residues. The V end was cut by 3 bases, the J end by 1 base, with 9 bases between. CDR1 is MNHEY, CDR2 SMNVEV, per germline (reference sequence). The CDR3 nucleotides are TGTGCCAGCAGTTTGTCAGGAGGAACTAATGAAAAACTGTTTTTT. Translation: CASSLSGGTNEKLFF. Supplemented by reference TRBV27 and TRBJ1-4, the full variable domain reads EAQVTQNPRYLITVTGKKLTVTCSQNMNHEYMSWYRQDPGLGLRQIYYSMNVEVTDKGDVPEGYKVSRKEKRNFPLILESPSPNQTSLYFCASSLSGGTNEKLFFGSGTQLSVL.